The rows below give T cell receptor beta chains drawn from one sample of a study of blood T cell repertoires in COVID-19. Clones were read by immunoSEQ multiplex PCR, and TCRdb kept only the in-frame ones, dropping some. Of roughly 300,000 clones in the sample, around 90% are singletons; the top ten hold roughly 9%. Sequenced: peripheral blood. These receptors were taken from a man aged 18 to 35 with active or convalescent COVID-19. The CDR3 runs from the conserved cysteine through the conserved F or W. The order of the fields is V gene, D gene, clone size, CDR3 length, J gene, CDR3 protein, CDR3 DNA. The D gene is left open where the match is weak. Some rows have no size entry. The others give once, few or many, or a class for an expanded clone.

TRBV6-5	NA	once	15	TRBJ2-3	CASSHLGGTADTQYF	TGTGCCAGCAGCCACCTCGGGGGAACGGCAGATACGCAGTATTTT
TRBV3-1/TRBV3-2	TRBD2	NA	15	TRBJ2-5	CASSLGTSGEETQYF	TGTGCCAGCAGCCTGGGGACTAGCGGGGAGGAGACCCAGTACTTC
TRBV12-3/TRBV12-4	NA	NA	13	TRBJ1-1	CASSFRLSGEAFF	TGTGCCAGCAGTTTTCGTCTCAGCGGTGAAGCTTTCTTT
TRBV12-3/TRBV12-4	NA	NA	13	TRBJ2-1	CASSPTEINEQFF	TGTGCCAGCAGTCCGACAGAGATCAATGAGCAGTTCTTC
TRBV5-1	NA	NA	15	TRBJ2-5	CASSLSGRVQETQYF	TGCGCCAGCAGCTTGTCTGGCCGGGTACAAGAGACCCAGTACTTC
TRBV6-2/TRBV6-3	NA	NA	13	TRBJ2-3	CASSSSGADTQYF	TGTGCCAGCAGCAGCTCGGGGGCAGATACGCAGTATTTT
TRBV7-9	NA	NA	13	TRBJ2-7	CASSLLVGYEQYF	TGTGCCAGCAGCTTGTTGGTCGGGTACGAGCAGTACTTC
TRBV7-3	NA	NA	15	TRBJ2-6	CASSFADSGANVLTF	TGTGCCAGCAGCTTTGCGGATTCTGGGGCCAACGTCCTGACTTTC
TRBV24-1	TRBD2	NA	15	TRBJ2-7	CATSSGKRGGYEQYF	TGTGCCACCAGTTCAGGGAAGCGGGGGGGCTACGAGCAGTACTTC
TRBV7-9	NA	NA	14	TRBJ2-7	CASSLVGRVYEQYF	TGTGCCAGCAGCTTAGTCGGCAGGGTGTACGAGCAGTACTTC
TRBV2	TRBD2	NA	17	TRBJ2-4	CASSPTGAGGPFDIQYF	TGTGCCAGCAGTCCCACGGGAGCGGGGGGGCCTTTTGACATTCAGTACTTC
TRBV9	TRBD2	NA	22	TRBJ2-2	CASSSPPTGLAGGPLDTGELFF	TGTGCCAGCAGCTCCCCCCCCACGGGACTAGCGGGGGGGCCTCTCGACACCGGGGAGCTGTTTTTT
TRBV19	NA	NA	13	TRBJ1-1	CASSRREGTEAFF	TGTGCCAGTAGTCGCAGGGAGGGGACTGAAGCTTTCTTT
TRBV15	NA	NA	16	TRBJ1-5	CATSKTGNLGNQPQHF	TGTGCCACCAGCAAAACCGGGAACCTGGGCAATCAGCCCCAGCATTTT
TRBV29-1	TRBD1	once	14	TRBJ1-3	CSAADRGAGNTIYF	TGCAGCGCGGCGGACAGGGGGGCTGGAAACACCATATATTTT
TRBV6-1	TRBD1	NA	16	TRBJ2-7	CASSEQNRDRLREQYF	TGTGCCAGCAGTGAACAGAACCGGGACAGGCTTCGGGAGCAGTACTTC
TRBV20-1	NA	NA	10	TRBJ2-5	CSAPDGLQYF	TGCAGTGCTCCGGACGGACTCCAGTACTTC
TRBV3-1/TRBV3-2	NA	once	14	TRBJ1-4	CASSQAEVGGKLFF	TGTGCCAGCAGCCAAGCCGAGGTCGGCGGAAAACTGTTTTTT
TRBV19	NA	NA	15	TRBJ1-4	CASSQRGTTNEKLFF	TGTGCCAGTAGTCAAAGGGGAACAACTAATGAAAAACTGTTTTTT
TRBV10-2	NA	NA	16	TRBJ1-1	CASSPAGGSLNTEAFF	TGCGCCAGCAGTCCTGCTGGGGGCAGCTTGAACACTGAAGCTTTCTTT
TRBV5-6	NA	NA	13	TRBJ2-2	CASSFQNTGELFF	TGTGCCAGCAGTTTCCAGAACACCGGGGAGCTGTTTTTT
TRBV6-6	TRBD1	NA	14	TRBJ2-7	CASSIGTGYVEQYF	TGTGCCAGCAGTATCGGGACAGGGTATGTCGAGCAGTACTTC
TRBV5-1	TRBD1	NA	16	TRBJ1-4	CASSLAGTGENEKLFF	TGCGCCAGCAGCTTGGCCGGGACAGGGGAAAATGAAAAACTGTTTTTT
TRBV27	NA	NA	14	TRBJ1-5	CASRAGVSNQPQHF	TGTGCCAGCAGAGCAGGGGTGAGCAATCAGCCCCAGCATTTT
TRBV7-2	NA	NA	16	TRBJ2-1	CASSSLGRGLYSEQFF	TGTGCCAGCAGCTCTTTAGGGCGGGGACTTTATAGTGAGCAGTTCTTC
TRBV29-1	NA	NA	12	TRBJ2-7	CSVVGSSYEQYF	TGCAGCGTTGTGGGCAGCTCCTACGAGCAGTACTTC
TRBV13	TRBD1	NA	15	TRBJ1-6	CASSKSGQYNSPLHF	TGTGCCAGCAGCAAGTCGGGACAGTATAATTCACCCCTCCACTTT
TRBV11-2	TRBD1	NA	16	TRBJ1-2	CASRLGPYRDSYGYTF	TGTGCCAGCAGATTGGGCCCATACCGGGACAGCTATGGCTACACCTTC
TRBV19	TRBD2	NA	16	TRBJ2-1	CASIRTSGGSMDEQFF	TGTGCCAGTATCAGGACTAGCGGGGGTTCCATGGATGAGCAGTTCTTC
TRBV5-1	NA	NA	13	TRBJ2-5	CASSFSRVETQYF	TGCGCCAGCAGCTTTTCCAGGGTGGAGACCCAGTACTTC
TRBV20-1	NA	NA	11	TRBJ2-7	CSARQSYEQYF	TGCAGTGCTCGACAGTCCTACGAGCAGTACTTC
TRBV4-1	TRBD1	NA	15	TRBJ1-5	CASRPGQGGNQPQHF	TGCGCCAGCAGACCCGGACAGGGAGGAAATCAGCCCCAGCATTTT
TRBV27	TRBD1	NA	12	TRBJ1-2	CASSTGGYGYTF	TGTGCCAGCAGTACAGGGGGGTATGGCTACACCTTC
TRBV6-7	NA	NA	18	TRBJ2-1	CASSHLLLVLEGGNEQFF	TGTGCCAGCAGCCACTTACTCTTGGTTCTTGAGGGGGGGAATGAGCAGTTCTTC
TRBV13	TRBD2	NA	15	TRBJ2-1	CASSFPSGVGNEQFF	TGTGCCAGCAGCTTTCCTAGCGGGGTAGGGAATGAGCAGTTCTTC
TRBV4-2	NA	NA	13	TRBJ2-1	CASSQDELYEQFF	TGTGCCAGCAGCCAAGATGAGCTTTATGAGCAGTTCTTC
TRBV11-2	TRBD1	NA	16	TRBJ2-6	CASSEGTVSGANVLTF	TGTGCCAGCAGCGAGGGGACAGTCTCTGGGGCCAACGTCCTGACTTTC
TRBV10-3	TRBD1	NA	17	TRBJ2-1	CAMAGPGQGRSYNEQFF	TGTGCCATGGCAGGTCCGGGACAGGGTCGGTCCTACAATGAGCAGTTCTTC
TRBV2	NA	NA	14	TRBJ1-2	CASSETGPNYGYTF	TGTGCCAGCAGTGAAACAGGGCCCAACTATGGCTACACCTTC
TRBV7-2	NA	NA	14	TRBJ2-5	CASSLARTRETQYF	TGTGCCAGCAGCTTAGCTAGGACAAGAGAGACCCAGTACTTC
TRBV14	TRBD2	NA	16	TRBJ2-3	CASSPGRGGGTDTQYF	TGTGCCAGCAGCCCAGGGCGGGGGGGCGGCACAGATACGCAGTATTTT
TRBV2	TRBD1	NA	12	TRBJ1-6	CASSMTGLALHF	TGTGCCAGCAGCATGACAGGGCTAGCCCTCCACTTT
TRBV7-2	TRBD1	NA	15	TRBJ1-1	CASSLTGAEGTEAFF	TGTGCCAGCAGCTTAACAGGGGCCGAGGGCACTGAAGCTTTCTTT